This is a list of T cell receptor beta chains from one sample in a study of blood T cell repertoires in COVID-19. Using immunoSEQ multiplex PCR, the repertoire was profiled, and TCRdb retains in-frame clones only, with some absent. This table holds approximately 140,000 clones, roughly 84% found once. The sequencing sample was made of PBMCs or T cells enriched from blood (not recorded which). The receptor set was obtained from a woman in her fifties or sixties who had been exposed to COVID-19. Each CDR3 is given without its conserved first and last residue.

TRBV29-1	SVDPRGYT
TRBV19	ASSPGQPSGNTIY
TRBV5-6	ASSTVRGDTQY
TRBV18	ASSPGTSGRGTDTQY
TRBV24-1	ATSDPRDSHTDTQY
TRBV6-2/TRBV6-3	ASSYEEGSSYEQY
TRBV2	ASSATDRGEQY
TRBV9	ASSARDKTVSPNEKLF
TRBV6-2/TRBV6-3	ASSSGLTDTQY
TRBV10-3	ATLQGAGGELF
TRBV10-2	ASAGGNTIY
TRBV9	ASSLDTYEQY
TRBV5-8	ASSLGRGEQY
TRBV4-3	ASSQGWGLKTEAF
TRBV3-1/TRBV3-2	ASSLVGGQNSPLH
TRBV6-1	ASSEAAEAQY
TRBV5-8	ASSPRTGGTEKLF
TRBV5-8	ASSSRVEGVYEQY
TRBV5-4	ASSVLAGVNNEQF
TRBV9	ASSVDPGIGYGYT
TRBV27	ASSSLAVSYNEQF
TRBV16	ATGVFGQGGSHGYT
TRBV7-2	ASSFAGGTDTQY
TRBV6-4	ASSLETGAEAF
TRBV11-2	ASSRGGGGLNEKLF
TRBV6-4	ASSDSGRGQRHEQF
TRBV19	ASSIRGSWYGYT
TRBV4-1	ASSQVVGAGGLNEQF
TRBV3-1/TRBV3-2	ATQKTPQGDYGYT
TRBV5-1	ASSLDRDPLH